This TCR beta chain is drawn from a study of blood T cell repertoires in COVID-19. Method: immunoSEQ multiplex PCR; TCRdb's copy keeps in-frame clones and lacks some. This table holds more than 200,000 clones, 84% found once. CDR3 length: 17 residues. V shed 0 bases, J shed 0 bases, and the junction held 7 bases outside the gene matches. Germline CDR1 reads MGHRA; CDR2 reads YSYEKL. This TCR was sampled from a man between 45 and 60 years old with active or convalescent COVID-19. The rearrangement links TRBV4-1 to TRBJ2-5, with TRBD1 matching 7 bases. Sample: peripheral blood. The CDR3 reads CASSQDRQGRYQETQYF. For the CDR3, the DNA is TGCGCCAGCAGCCAAGATCGACAGGGCCGGTACCAAGAGACCCAGTACTTC.